The TCR beta chain under discussion was sequenced for a study of blood T cell repertoires in COVID-19. Study information: The United States, Italy and Spain provided the acute and convalescent COVID-19 samples. In each case, the material was cDNA or gDNA derived from T cells, B-cell-depleted T cells, or PBMCs.

V dropped 6 bases and J dropped 6 bases, with 13 bases sitting between them. The CDR3 has 13 amino acids. CDR1 and CDR2 from the germline V gene are KGHDR and SFDVKD. TCRdb's table, derived via immunoSEQ multiplex PCR, lists solely in-frame clones and lacks some. The sample holds roughly 360,000 clones, more than 75% seen once. The chain uses TRBV24-1 and TRBJ1-2; the D gene is possibly TRBD1 (6 bases). This receptor was taken from a human donor with acute or convalescent COVID-19. The donor label of this sample is uncertain. Sequenced material: peripheral blood. CDR3 in DNA: TGTGCCACCAGTAGGACAGTCTTCGATGGCTACACCTTC. It is translated as CATSRTVFDGYTF.